This entry lists 31 T cell receptor beta chains sequenced from one sample in a study of shared clonotypes between healthy human individuals. Sequencing was performed with immunoSEQ multiplex PCR; in TCRdb, only in-frame clones are kept and a portion is missing. The repertoire holds some 1 million clones, with 75% as singletons. The specimen was memory CD4+ T cells sorted from blood. As to subset: CD45RA-negative fraction. The receptor source for this set is a man between 18 and 29 years old in good health.

The chain combines TRBV5-6 with TRBJ2-3; D gene uncertain. Germline lookup yields CDR1 SGHDT and CDR2 YYEEEE. The ends were cut back, 4 bases at V and 3 bases at J, with 6 bases in the middle. CDR3 length: 12 residues. Here the CDR3 DNA reads TGTGCCAGCAGCCAAACGACAGATACGCAGTATTTT. Protein: CASSQTTDTQYF.

The V call is TRBV28, the J call TRBJ1-4; TRBD1 matches at 9 bases. CDR1 and CDR2 (germline): MDHEN, SYDVKM. The CDR3 runs 14 residues. With 11 bases clipped from V and 8 bases from J, the junction kept 12 bases outside the gene matches. In DNA, the CDR3 is TGTGCCGGCTCACCAGGACAGGGGAACGAAAAACTGTTTTTT. It specifies CAGSPGQGNEKLFF.

V and J are TRBV19 and TRBJ1-2, with D perhaps TRBD1 (5 bases). V was pared by 5 bases and J by 0 bases, with 13 bases between. The length of the CDR3 is 15 residues. Germline V gives CDR1 LNHDA, CDR2 SQIVND (reference sequence). In DNA form, the CDR3 reads TGTGCCAGTAGTTTCGGACACCTATCTAACTATGGCTACACCTTC. Its translation is CASSFGHLSNYGYTF.

The chain joins TRBV4-1 to TRBJ1-3; the D gene is possibly TRBD1 (5 bases). The CDR3 loop spans 16 amino acids. V was shortened by 3 bases and J by 2 bases, with 14 bases between the two germline ends. CDR1 and CDR2 from the germline V gene are MGHRA and YSYEKL. CDR3 sequence (DNA): TGCGCCAGCAGCCACCCTCCGGACACAACTGGAAACACCATATATTTT. Encoded protein: CASSHPPDTTGNTIYF.

This rearrangement joins TRBV6-6 to TRBJ2-7, with D possibly being TRBD2 (6 bases). Trimming removed 8 bases at V and 7 bases at J, with 21 bases between. The CDR3 sequence is 14 residues long. Germline values: CDR1 MNHNY, CDR2 SVGAGI (reference sequence). CDR3 bases: TGTGCCAGCGTCGGACTACCGGGGCTAGGGGAGCAGTACTTC. Amino acid sequence: CASVGLPGLGEQYF.

The CDR3 bases are TGTGCCAGTAGGGCCGACCCGGGCTCAACCTACGAGCAGTACTTC. The encoded protein is CASRADPGSTYEQYF. The chain couples TRBV19 to TRBJ2-7, with D hard to call. Germline CDR1 and CDR2: LNHDA and SQIVND (reference sequence). CDR3 size: 15 residues. Trimming removed 6 bases from V and 2 bases from J, with 17 bases in between.

The chain carries TRBV4-3 and TRBJ2-3; 10 bases are shared with TRBD1. After removal of 0 bases from V and 6 bases from J, the junction contained 3 bases not matched to a gene. The CDR3 is made up of 15 amino acids. Germline CDR1 is LGHNA and CDR2 is YSLEER. CDR3 in DNA: TGCGCCAGCAGCCAAGACGGGACAGGGGCTGATACGCAGTATTTT. It is translated as CASSQDGTGADTQYF.

This chain connects TRBV4-3 to TRBJ1-3, with D uncertain. The CDR3 length is 16 residues. V lost 0 bases, J lost 0 bases, and 9 bases lay in between. Germline V gene lookup returns CDR1 LGHNA and CDR2 YSLEER. This chain's CDR3 is CASSQDRTISGNTIYF. CDR3 in DNA: TGCGCCAGCAGCCAAGACCGGACCATCTCTGGAAACACCATATATTTT.

The rearrangement joins TRBV5-4 to TRBJ2-5; perhaps TRBD2 as D (5 bases). V was trimmed by 3 bases and J by 1 base, leaving 10 bases between them. The CDR3 is 14 residues long. The V gene's germline CDR1 is SGHNT and CDR2 YYREEE (reference sequence). The CDR3 bases are TGTGCCAGCAGCTACGGAGGAGTCCAAGAGACCCAGTACTTC. This sequence encodes CASSYGGVQETQYF. The full variable domain, rest sourced from reference TRBV5-4 and TRBJ2-5, is ETGVTQSPTHLIKTRGQQVTLRCSSQSGHNTVSWYQQALGQGPQFIFQYYREEENGRGNFPPRFSGLQFPNYSSELNVNALELDDSALYLCASSYGGVQETQYFGPGTRLLVL.

The chain combines TRBV18 with TRBJ2-7; 9 bases align to TRBD1. Germline CDR1 reads KGHSH; CDR2 reads LQKENI. Trimming cost V 3 bases and J 7 bases; bases outside gene matches: 7. The CDR3 loop spans 14 amino acids. The CDR3 nucleotides read TGTGCCAGCTCACCGACGGACAGGGGTCGAGAGCAGTACTTC. Its translation: CASSPTDRGREQYF.

The V gene is TRBV6-6, the J gene TRBJ2-5; 9 nucleotides line up with TRBD1. The V and J ends lost 2 bases and 7 bases, in that order; junction bases with no gene match: 8. Germline V gene sequence: CDR1 MNHNY, CDR2 SVGAGI (reference sequence). This CDR3 is built from 15 residues. The CDR3 here is CASSYGTGSSGTQYF. The CDR3 nucleotides read TGTGCCAGCAGTTACGGGACAGGGAGTTCGGGGACCCAGTACTTC.

This clone was counted only a few times. This chain uses TRBV7-9 with TRBJ1-1; no definite D call. Germline loops: CDR1 SEHNR, CDR2 FQNEAQ (reference sequence). The CDR3 covers 13 residues. The V gene lost 7 bases and the J gene lost 4 bases, with 13 bases spanning the gap. The CDR3 DNA follows: TGTGCCAGCACCACAACCCCTGGCACTGAAGCTTTCTTT. Amino acid sequence: CASTTTPGTEAFF.

The chain links TRBV30 to TRBJ2-1; TRBD2 might be the D (6 bases). CDR1 and CDR2 (germline): GTSNPN, SVGIG (reference sequence). The CDR3 extends over 13 amino acids. The ends were cut back, 5 bases at V and 5 bases at J, with 13 bases in the middle. The CDR3 DNA is TGTGCCTGGGCCGGGACTCTCCACAATGAGCAGTTCTTC. Its protein is CAWAGTLHNEQFF. The full variable domain, in which reference TRBV30 and TRBJ2-1 provide the parts outside the CDR3, is SQTIHQWPATLVQPVGSPLSLECTVEGTSNPNLYWYRQAAGRGLQLLFYSVGIGQISSEVPQNLSASRPQDRQFILSSKKLLLSDSGFYLCAWAGTLHNEQFFGPGTRLTVL.

The rearrangement joins TRBV12-2 to TRBJ2-7; the table's D call TRBD2 went unverified against the DNA. TRBV12-2 is reported as a pseudogene. There are 19 residues in the CDR3. CDR3 sequence: CASRLERRAGGPFQSEQYF. In nucleotides, the CDR3 is TGTGCAAGTCGCTTAGAACGGAGAGCGGGAGGGCCTTTTCAGTCCGAGCAGTACTTC.

The chain links TRBV7-6 to TRBJ1-5; perhaps TRBD1 as D (5 bases). The V gene lost 1 base and the J gene lost 3 bases, with 13 bases spanning the gap. Germline values: CDR1 SGHVS, CDR2 FNYEAQ. The CDR3 length is 16 residues. The CDR3, as DNA: TGTGCCAGCAGCTTAGACGGCAGGGAGTACAATCAGCCCCAGCATTTT. This encodes CASSLDGREYNQPQHF.

The J gene is TRBJ2-7, the V gene TRBV7-6; D uncertain. The V gene's germline CDR1 is SGHVS and CDR2 FNYEAQ. Deletions cut 1 base from V and 0 bases from J, with 10 bases between. CDR3 length: 15 amino acids. CDR3 in amino acids: CASSLEGDSSYEQYF. CDR3 nucleotide sequence: TGTGCCAGCAGCTTAGAGGGTGATAGCTCCTACGAGCAGTACTTC.

This chain joins TRBV19 and TRBJ2-1; 8 bases map to TRBD2. This CDR3 has 17 residues. Germline trimming cut 2 bases from V and 7 bases from J; bases unmatched to any gene: 13. Germline V lookup: CDR1 LNHDA, CDR2 SQIVND (reference sequence). Written as DNA, the CDR3 is TGTGCCAGTAGTATAACCTTGGCTAGCGGGTTAGTGAATGAGCAGTTCTTC. Amino acid sequence: CASSITLASGLVNEQFF.

The chain is built from TRBV6-4 and TRBJ2-2; 9 bases align to TRBD1. CDR1 and CDR2 from the germline V gene are MRHNA and SNTAGT. The CDR3 consists of 16 residues. Unmatched junction bases numbered 12, after V lost 6 bases and J lost 7 bases. This CDR3 is CASRFTGGDRNGELFF. The CDR3 bases are TGTGCCAGCAGATTTACAGGGGGCGATCGTAACGGGGAGCTGTTTTTT.

A word on this clone: The same CDR3 is also encoded by other DNA sequences in this sample. The V gene is TRBV9, the J gene TRBJ1-3; no reliable D call. The germline V gene encodes CDR1 SGDLS and CDR2 YYNGEE. The CDR3 is 14 amino acids. Trimming pared 0 bases from V and 3 bases from J, leaving 7 bases between. In DNA form, the CDR3 reads TGTGCCAGCAGCGTAGGGTCAAGTGGAAACACCATATATTTT. Translation: CASSVGSSGNTIYF.

CDR3 nucleotides: TGTGCCAGCAGCTTAGGATATAGCGGGAGGGGGCCGTATTTT. Amino acid sequence: CASSLGYSGRGPYF. The chain employs TRBV7-2 and TRBJ2-3, with 11 positions matching TRBD2. The CDR3 sequence is 14 residues long. The germline V gene has CDR1 SGHTA and CDR2 FQGNSA. V lost 1 base and J lost 14; bases outside the gene matches: 8.

The chain recombines TRBV30 with TRBJ2-3; D is unresolved. V was trimmed by 3 bases and J by 9 bases, leaving 10 bases between them. CDR1 and CDR2 from the germline V gene are GTSNPN and SVGIG (reference sequence). The CDR3 loop spans 11 amino acids. The CDR3 loop is CAWRHSATQYF. For the CDR3, the DNA is TGTGCCTGGAGGCATTCAGCCACGCAGTATTTT.

V is TRBV10-3 and J is TRBJ2-6; 7 nucleotides agree with TRBD1. This CDR3 is built from 19 residues. The germline V gene encodes CDR1 ENHRY and CDR2 SYGVKD. V was clipped by 3 bases and J by 0 bases; unmatched bases: 11. The CDR3 loop is CAISDPRQGVPSGANVLTF. In DNA, the CDR3 is TGTGCCATCAGTGACCCTCGACAGGGTGTCCCCTCTGGGGCCAACGTCCTGACTTTC.

As to this clone: A much larger clone lies one base from this, so it may be a read error. V is TRBV6-1 and J is TRBJ1-6; TRBD1 matches 7 bases. The CDR3 sequence is 13 residues long. The germline CDR1 and CDR2 sequences are MNHNS and SASEGT. The J segment lost 7 bases and the V segment lost 6 bases, leaving 3 bases of the junction unmatched. CDR3 bases: TGTGCCAGCAGCCAGGACAGGAATTCACCCCTCCACTTT. Its translation is CASSQDRNSPLHF.

The chain carries TRBV19 and TRBJ2-1; 13 nucleotides align to TRBD2. V lost 5 bases to trimming and J lost 4 bases; unmatched junction nucleotides: 8. This CDR3 contains 17 residues. Germline V gene data show CDR1 as LNHDA and CDR2 as SQIVND (reference sequence). In nucleotides, the CDR3 is TGTGCCAGTAGTCCCCGACTAGCGGGGGGCCGGTACAATGAGCAGTTCTTC. Translated, it gives CASSPRLAGGRYNEQFF.

This chain uses TRBV28 with TRBJ2-7; perhaps TRBD2 as D (5 bases). The CDR3 contains 13 residues. Trimming removed 2 bases at V and 3 bases at J, with 8 bases between. Germline V CDR1 and CDR2: MDHEN, SYDVKM. This chain's CDR3 is CASSLTRDYEQYF. CDR3 bases: TGTGCCAGCAGTTTAACGAGGGACTACGAGCAGTACTTC.

The chain uses TRBV6-5 and TRBJ2-7; no definite D call. Germline lookup yields CDR1 MNHEY and CDR2 SVGAGI. V shed 2 bases and J shed 3 bases, with 11 bases lying between them. The CDR3 loop spans 14 amino acids. The CDR3 DNA reads as TGTGCCAGCAGTTACCAGAGACAAAGCTACGAGCAGTACTTC. Its protein is CASSYQRQSYEQYF.

This chain connects TRBV5-1 to TRBJ1-3; no firm D call. Between the trimmed V and J ends, which lost 2 bases and 3 bases, there was a span of 12 bases. CDR1 SGHRS and CDR2 YFSETQ come from the germline V gene. The CDR3 sequence is 15 residues long. The CDR3 DNA reads as TGCGCCAGCAGCTTACCGACACTGGATGGAAACACCATATATTTT. Residues: CASSLPTLDGNTIYF. The variable domain in full, with the rest retrieved from reference TRBV5-1 and TRBJ1-3, is KAGVTQTPRYLIKTRGQQVTLSCSPISGHRSVSWYQQTPGQGLQFLFEYFSETQRNKGNFPGRFSGRQFSNSRSEMNVSTLELGDSALYLCASSLPTLDGNTIYFGEGSWLTVV.

This clone was counted between two and nine times. The J gene is TRBJ2-5, the V gene TRBV4-1; a weak D match, TRBD2 (6 bases). The V and J ends lost 0 bases and 5 bases respectively, with 13 bases between them. The CDR3 runs 15 residues. Germline V gives CDR1 MGHRA, CDR2 YSYEKL. The CDR3 sequence: CASSQDGDSWETQYF. The CDR3 DNA sequence: TGCGCCAGCAGCCAAGATGGGGACTCCTGGGAGACCCAGTACTTC.

Note on this clone: At the DNA level, this CDR3 is encoded by other sequences in the same sample as well. This chain's CDR3 is CASSSTTEGAGETQYF. The CDR3 nucleotides are TGTGCCAGCAGCTCTACCACTGAGGGCGCAGGGGAGACCCAGTACTTC. The V and J genes are TRBV13 and TRBJ2-5; D is possibly TRBD1 or TRBD2 (5 bases each). There are 16 residues in the CDR3. The germline CDR1 and CDR2 sequences are PRHDT and FYEKMQ (reference sequence). The ends were cut back, 4 bases at V and 5 bases at J, with 20 bases in the middle.

V and J are TRBV5-1 and TRBJ1-5; D possibly corresponds to TRBD1 (5 bases). Germline CDR1 and CDR2: SGHRS and YFSETQ. Trimming removed 4 bases at V and 4 bases at J, with 12 bases between. CDR3 length: 14 amino acids. The chain's CDR3 is CASSPGPINQPQHF. For the CDR3, the DNA is TGCGCCAGCAGCCCGGGACCAATTAATCAGCCCCAGCATTTT.

The chain is built from TRBV6-1 and TRBJ2-5, with a tentative D call TRBD1 (7 bases). From germline, CDR1 is MNHNS and CDR2 SASEGT. The CDR3 runs to 14 residues. Trimming left V 6 bases short and J 1 base short, with 12 bases between. CDR3 sequence: CASRNRGLQETQYF. For the CDR3, the DNA is TGTGCCAGCAGGAACAGGGGACTCCAAGAGACCCAGTACTTC.